Listed below are T cell receptor beta chains from one sample, sequenced in a study of tumor and adjacent non-tumor tissue in lung cancer. TCRdb redid the calling of the multiplex PCR reads with MiXCR, one entry per CDR3 protein. The sample has fewer than 85,000 distinct CDR3 sequences; roughly 73% are singletons. The sample taken for sequencing was lung tumor tissue. The receptor source for this set is a woman between 50 and 59 years old with non-small cell lung cancer. Both conserved end residues are part of each CDR3. Each record gives: V gene, J gene, CDR3 length, clone size, D gene, CDR3 protein, CDR3 DNA. The D gene is left open where the match is weak. Clone size is stated in some rows and not others, as once, few, many or a class when expanded.

V: TRBV20-1; J: TRBJ1-2; length: 11; size: many; D: .; CDR3: CSASTNYGYTF; DNA: TGCAGTGCTAGTACAAACTATGGCTACACCTTC
V: TRBV12-3/TRBV12-4; J: TRBJ2-1; length: 15; size: once; D: .; CDR3: CASSQPDSSCNEQFF; DNA: TGTGCCAGCAGTCAACCCGACTCCTCCTGCAATGAGCAGTTCTTC
V: TRBV29-1; J: TRBJ2-1; length: 14; size: .; D: TRBD2; CDR3: CSVVRGLTDDKQFF; DNA: TGCAGCGTTGTTCGGGGACTAACTGACGATAAGCAGTTCTTC
V: TRBV20-1; J: TRBJ2-7; length: 16; size: many; D: .; CDR3: CSARDSRVPLLREQYF; DNA: TGCAGTGCTCGGGACTCACGGGTCCCACTACTTAGGGAGCAGTACTTC
V: TRBV28; J: TRBJ2-1; length: 11; size: .; D: .; CDR3: CTSRGFSEQVF; DNA: TGTACCAGCAGAGGATTTTCTGAGCAGGTCTTC
V: TRBV11-2; J: TRBJ2-1; length: 15; size: .; D: TRBD2; CDR3: CASSLGAGGHNEQLF; DNA: TGTGCCAGCAGCTTAGGAGCGGGAGGGCACAATGAACAGCTCTTC
V: TRBV20-1; J: TRBJ2-1; length: 18; size: .; D: TRBD2; CDR3: CSAPISLAALSAFNEQFF; DNA: TGCAGTGCCCCGATCTCCCTAGCGGCTCTCTCCGCCTTCAATGAGCAGTTCTTC
V: TRBV7-9; J: TRBJ2-7; length: 13; size: many; D: .; CDR3: CASSAGTDYEQYF; DNA: TGTGCCAGCAGCGCCGGGACTGATTACGAGCAGTACTTC
V: TRBV4-1; J: TRBJ2-7; length: 18; size: .; D: .; CDR3: CVSSTSKGLRSSADEQYF; DNA: TGCGTCAGCAGCACTTCAAAGGGGTTACGGTCCTCTGCCGACGAGCAGTACTTC
V: TRBV24-1; J: TRBJ2-3; length: 14; size: many; D: .; CDR3: CATSDPAKTDTQYF; DNA: TGTGCCACCAGTGATCCCGCAAAAACAGATACGCAGTATTTT
V: TRBV10-1; J: TRBJ2-5; length: 11; size: few; D: .; CDR3: CASSDGETQYF; DNA: TGCGCCAGCAGTGACGGTGAGACCCAGTACTTC
V: TRBV11-2; J: TRBJ2-7; length: 16; size: .; D: TRBD1; CDR3: CATSARQGASSYEQYF; DNA: TGTGCCACCAGCGCGAGACAGGGGGCAAGCTCCTACGAGCAGTACTTC
V: TRBV12-3/TRBV12-4; J: TRBJ2-4; length: 14; size: .; D: TRBD1; CDR3: CASSTDGTENIRYF; DNA: TGTGCCAGCAGCACCGACGGGACAGAAAACATTAGGTACTTC
V: TRBV11-2; J: TRBJ2-3; length: 15; size: .; D: TRBD2; CDR3: CASSSTTSGSDTHYF; DNA: TGTGCCAGCAGCTCTACTACTAGCGGGAGTGATACGCACTATTTT
V: TRBV12-3/TRBV12-4; J: TRBJ1-4; length: 13; size: .; D: .; CDR3: CASSFSGNERLFF; DNA: TGTGCCAGCAGTTTTTCTGGGAATGAAAGGCTGTTTTTT
V: TRBV20-1; J: TRBJ2-4; length: 14; size: .; D: .; CDR3: CSADIRGRENIQYF; DNA: TGCAGTGCTGATATCAGGGGCCGTGAAAACATTCAGTACTTC
V: TRBV10-3; J: TRBJ2-3; length: 17; size: few; D: .; CDR3: CAISERVTGIHTDTQYF; DNA: TGTGCCATCAGTGAGCGAGTAACAGGGATCCACACAGATACGCAGTATTTT
V: TRBV29-1; J: TRBJ1-1; length: 14; size: .; D: .; CDR3: CSGGSRPLNTEVFF; DNA: TGCAGCGGGGGGTCAAGGCCGCTGAACACTGAGGTTTTCTTT
V: TRBV10-3; J: TRBJ2-2; length: 17; size: .; D: TRBD1; CDR3: CAIRFVTGDTNTGELFF; DNA: TGTGCCATCAGATTTGTGACAGGGGACACGAACACCGGGGAGCTGTTTTTT
V: TRBV4-1; J: TRBJ2-1; length: 16; size: .; D: TRBD2; CDR3: CATSQPPGLAGNERFF; DNA: TGCGCCACCAGCCAACCACCGGGACTAGCGGGCAATGAGCGGTTCTTC
V: TRBV24-1; J: TRBJ2-5; length: 13; size: many; D: .; CDR3: CATSGTVGETQYF; DNA: TGTGCCACCAGTGGGACGGTGGGGGAGACCCAGTACTTC
V: TRBV5-1; J: TRBJ2-5; length: 15; size: .; D: TRBD1; CDR3: CAGGRTGSFGVTQYF; DNA: TGCGCCGGCGGTCGGACAGGGTCATTCGGAGTGACCCAGTACTTC
V: TRBV10-2; J: TRBJ1-2; length: 16; size: .; D: TRBD1; CDR3: CASSEPRQGVGKGYTF; DNA: TGCGCCAGCAGTGAACCGAGACAGGGAGTAGGAAAAGGCTACACCTTC
V: TRBV29-1; J: TRBJ2-1; length: 17; size: many; D: TRBD1; CDR3: CSVEGGDRVVSYNEQFF; DNA: TGCAGCGTTGAAGGGGGAGACAGGGTGGTGTCCTACAATGAGCAGTTCTTC
V: TRBV28; J: TRBJ2-5; length: 14; size: .; D: .; CDR3: CVSSSPLYRETQYF; DNA: TGTGTCAGCAGTAGCCCTCTGTACCGAGAGACCCAATACTTC
V: TRBV29-1; J: TRBJ2-5; length: 14; size: medium-sized; D: TRBD2; CDR3: CSVEDGSSGETQYF; DNA: TGCAGCGTTGAAGATGGGTCTAGCGGAGAGACCCAGTACTTC
V: TRBV7-2; J: TRBJ2-7; length: 15; size: few; D: TRBD2; CDR3: CASSAGLAGAHEQYF; DNA: TGTGCCAGCAGCGCGGGACTAGCGGGAGCCCACGAGCAGTACTTC
V: TRBV24-1; J: TRBJ2-5; length: 17; size: many; D: .; CDR3: CATSDSHTGLFQETQYF; DNA: TGTGCCACCAGTGATAGCCATACGGGGCTATTTCAAGAGACCCAGTACTTC
V: TRBV7-9; J: TRBJ2-3; length: 14; size: many; D: .; CDR3: CASSLETSGDTQYF; DNA: TGTGCCAGCAGCTTAGAGACTAGTGGAGATACGCAGTATTTT
V: TRBV6-5; J: TRBJ2-7; length: 15; size: .; D: .; CDR3: CASSPLEGPPFRQYF; DNA: TGTGCCAGCAGTCCGCTGGAGGGGCCTCCGTTTAGGCAGTACTTC
V: TRBV7-9; J: TRBJ2-7; length: 14; size: .; D: .; CDR3: CASGLALSSYEEYF; DNA: TGTGCCAGCGGCTTAGCTCTCAGCTCCTACGAGGAGTACTTC
V: TRBV11-2; J: TRBJ2-2; length: 17; size: .; D: .; CDR3: CASSRTVLQQNTGELFF; DNA: TGTGCCAGCAGCCGTACCGTTTTACAGCAAAATACCGGGGAGCTGTTTTTT